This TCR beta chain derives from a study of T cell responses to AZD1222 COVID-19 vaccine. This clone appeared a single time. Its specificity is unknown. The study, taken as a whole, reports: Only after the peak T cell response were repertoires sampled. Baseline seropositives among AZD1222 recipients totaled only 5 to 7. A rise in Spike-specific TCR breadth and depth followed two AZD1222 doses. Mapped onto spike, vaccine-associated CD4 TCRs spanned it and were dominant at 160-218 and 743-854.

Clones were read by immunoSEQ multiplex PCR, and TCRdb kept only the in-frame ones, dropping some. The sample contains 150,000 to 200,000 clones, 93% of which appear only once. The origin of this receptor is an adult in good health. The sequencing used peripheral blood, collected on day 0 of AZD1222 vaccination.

This CDR3 is CAISDSRAGGAFF. For the CDR3, the DNA is TGTGCCATCAGTGACAGCAGGGCGGGTGGTGCTTTCTTT. The V gene is TRBV10-3, the J gene TRBJ1-1; the D gene is possibly TRBD1 (5 bases). The CDR3 has 13 residues. V was trimmed by 3 bases and J by 11 bases, leaving 16 bases between them. Germline V CDR1 and CDR2: ENHRY, SYGVKD.